These 26 T cell receptor beta chains were all obtained from the same sample, sequenced in a study of spatial heterogeneity in lung cancer. MiXCR, run by TCRdb on the 5' RACE reads, gives a single entry per CDR3 protein. The sample holds 35,000 to 45,000 distinct CDR3 sequences, approximately 8% seen once. The time point here: blood at routine non-recurrence follow-up after resection. The source material was PBMCs, sampled at follow-up. The receptors were gathered from a male donor with early-stage non-small cell lung cancer.

This clonotype has a count of ten or more. The chain uses TRBV5-1 and TRBJ2-7; possible D gene TRBD2, 5 bases. Between the trimmed V and J ends, which lost 0 bases and 5 bases, there was a span of 18 bases. This CDR3 is 16 amino acids long. Germline V gives CDR1 SGHRS, CDR2 YFSETQ. CDR3 DNA: TGCGCCAGCAGCTTGGGGTACGGGAACCGCCTAAACGAGCAGTACTTC. This codes for CASSLGYGNRLNEQYF.

This clonotype was counted ten times or more. This chain connects TRBV30 to TRBJ2-2; tentatively, D is TRBD1 or TRBD2 (5 bases each). The CDR3 runs 14 residues. Germline V gives CDR1 GTSNPN, CDR2 SVGIG (reference sequence). Trimming took 5 bases from V and 2 from J, leaving 12 bases between them. The CDR3 bases are TGTGCCTGGCCGGGACCCCACAACACCGGGGAGCTGTTTTTT. This encodes CAWPGPHNTGELFF.

This clonotype was recorded at least ten times. The chain employs TRBV19 and TRBJ2-7, with D unclear. This CDR3 is 13 amino acids long. V was pared by 2 bases and J by 0 bases, with 5 bases between. Germline CDR1 is LNHDA and CDR2 is SQIVND (reference sequence). The CDR3 loop reads CASSIQISYEQYF. CDR3 bases: TGTGCCAGTAGTATACAGATCTCCTACGAGCAGTACTTC.

This clonotype appeared many times. The chain combines TRBV28 with TRBJ1-5; D uncertain. The V gene lost 7 bases and the J gene lost 1 base, with 2 bases spanning the gap. Germline V gene sequence: CDR1 MDHEN, CDR2 SYDVKM. This CDR3 is 11 amino acids long. In DNA form, the CDR3 reads TGTGCCAGCACCAGCAATCAGCCCCAGCATTTT. This encodes CASTSNQPQHF.

This clonotype was seen many times. V gene TRBV12-3 or TRBV12-4 combines with J gene TRBJ1-5; D is unclear. With 5 bases removed from V and 0 bases from J, the gap between germline ends came to 14 bases. This CDR3 spans 16 amino acids. CDR3 DNA sequence: TGTGCCAGCAGTATGGGTACCGTAAATAGCAATCAGCCCCAGCATTTT. As protein: CASSMGTVNSNQPQHF.

This clonotype was recorded at least ten times. V and J are TRBV30 and TRBJ1-4, with D unresolved. The CDR3 contains 13 residues. Germline V gene sequence: CDR1 GTSNPN, CDR2 SVGIG (reference sequence). V was cut by 1 base and J by 1 base, with 4 bases left in between. The CDR3 protein is CAWSAKTNEKLFF. The CDR3 DNA reads TGTGCCTGGAGTGCAAAAACTAATGAAAAACTGTTTTTT.

This clonotype has at least ten counts. CDR3 sequence reads: CAWCLGPGQGLDTQYF. CDR3 coding DNA: TGTGCCTGGTGCCTCGGACCGGGACAGGGATTGGATACGCAGTATTTT. This chain uses TRBV30 with TRBJ2-3; 9 bases are a match to TRBD1. Germline V lookup: CDR1 GTSNPN, CDR2 SVGIG (reference sequence). V shed 5 bases and J 6 bases; nucleotides not matched to a gene: 15. CDR3 length: 16 residues.

The CDR3 region is CASSLALRSGELFF. CDR3 sequence (DNA): TGTGCCAGCAGCTTAGCGCTGAGGTCCGGGGAGCTGTTTTTT. The genes are TRBV7-6 and TRBJ2-2; D not certain. The CDR3 length is 14 residues. Germline values: CDR1 SGHVS, CDR2 FNYEAQ. Trimming removed 0 bases from V and 6 bases from J, with 8 bases in between.

This clonotype was detected many times. This chain uses TRBV29-1 with TRBJ2-3, with a tentative D call TRBD1 (5 bases). The ends were cut back, 2 bases at V and 1 base at J, with 10 bases in the middle. Looked up from germline, CDR1 is SQVTM and CDR2 is ANQGSEA. The CDR3 extends over 14 amino acids. CDR3 sequence: CSVETREGTDTQYF. CDR3 sequence (DNA): TGCAGCGTTGAAACCAGGGAAGGCACAGATACGCAGTATTTT.

This clonotype has ten or more counts. The chain joins TRBV27 to TRBJ2-5, with D tentatively TRBD1 or TRBD2 (5 bases each). The CDR3 loop spans 16 amino acids. V was shortened by 5 bases and J by 5 bases, with 21 bases between the two germline ends. CDR1 is MNHEY and CDR2 is SMNVEV in the germline V gene (reference sequence). CDR3 sequence reads: CASSESGEQGWETQYF. Written as DNA, the CDR3 is TGTGCCAGCAGTGAATCCGGGGAGCAGGGTTGGGAGACCCAGTACTTC.

Ten or more counts support this clonotype. This rearrangement joins TRBV29-1 to TRBJ1-5, with unresolved D. The CDR3 spans 13 residues. The ends were cut back, 4 bases at V and 0 bases at J, with 7 bases in the middle. The germline V gene has CDR1 SQVTM and CDR2 ANQGSEA. CDR3 sequence: CSVAGNSNQPQHF. The CDR3 DNA follows: TGCAGCGTTGCCGGTAATAGCAATCAGCCCCAGCATTTT.

This clonotype was found many times. The rearrangement links TRBV6-6 to TRBJ1-1; D may be TRBD1 (5 bases). The CDR3 extends over 14 amino acids. Trimming took off 7 bases at V and 4 bases at J, with 16 bases between the two ends. The germline gives CDR1 MNHNY, CDR2 SVGAGI (reference sequence). The CDR3 region has the DNA TGTGCCAGCACCCTAGGAGGGGATGGCACTGAAGCTTTCTTT. It translates to CASTLGGDGTEAFF.

This clonotype was counted ten times or more. V and J are TRBV7-2 and TRBJ1-2, with a weak D call TRBD1 (6 bases). The V end lost 1 base, the J end lost 7 bases, and 13 bases lay between the germline ends. CDR1 and CDR2 from the germline V gene are SGHTA and FQGNSA. The CDR3 covers 14 residues. The CDR3: CASSLGSRGSGYTF. The CDR3 DNA reads as TGTGCCAGCAGCTTAGGTAGCAGGGGAAGTGGCTACACCTTC.

This clonotype was detected many times. This rearrangement joins TRBV7-9 to TRBJ2-7; D not certain. Germline V CDR1 and CDR2: SEHNR, FQNEAQ (reference sequence). This CDR3 spans 12 amino acids. V was cut by 2 bases and J by 4 bases, with 6 bases left in between. The CDR3 nucleotides are TGTGCCAGCAGCTTAAACAATTACGAGCAGTACTTC. Translating gives CASSLNNYEQYF.

This clonotype showed up many times. V usage is TRBV5-1 and J usage is TRBJ2-2; the D call may be TRBD1 or TRBD2 (6 bases each). CDR1 SGHRS and CDR2 YFSETQ come from the germline V gene. V lost 1 base, J lost 1 base, and 8 bases lay in between. The CDR3 spans 15 residues. CDR3 DNA sequence: TGCGCCAGCAGCTTGAGGGGGGAGAACACCGGGGAGCTGTTTTTT. Its translation is CASSLRGENTGELFF.

This clonotype was counted ten times or more. This chain connects TRBV7-2 to TRBJ2-2, with D possibly TRBD2 on 5 matching bases. V lost 5 bases and J lost 1, with 17 bases in between. Looked up from germline, CDR1 is SGHTA and CDR2 is FQGNSA. This CDR3 spans 17 amino acids. CDR3: CASSLTSLLMNTGELFF. CDR3 in DNA: TGTGCCAGCAGCCTAACTAGTCTTCTGATGAACACCGGGGAGCTGTTTTTT.

At least ten counts were recorded for this clonotype. The rearrangement joins TRBV7-9 to TRBJ2-2, with D unresolved. In germline, CDR1 is SEHNR, CDR2 FQNEAQ (reference sequence). The CDR3 extends over 14 amino acids. V gave up 0 bases and J gave up 4 bases, with 6 bases separating them. Here the CDR3 reads CASSLATATGELFF. In DNA, the CDR3 is TGTGCCAGCAGCTTAGCAACTGCCACCGGGGAGCTGTTTTTT.

This clonotype was detected ten times or more. The chain joins TRBV5-1 to TRBJ2-7; TRBD2 might be the D (5 bases). Trimming took 2 bases from V and 2 from J, leaving 8 bases between them. This CDR3 has 13 amino acids. Per the germline V gene, CDR1 is SGHRS and CDR2 is YFSETQ. CDR3 sequence (DNA): TGCGCCAGCAGCTTAGCGGCCCCCTACGAGCAGTACTTC. It specifies CASSLAAPYEQYF.

This clonotype occurred a few times. V usage is TRBV7-9 and J usage is TRBJ1-6, with D hard to call. This CDR3 region has 13 residues. Germline CDR1 is SEHNR and CDR2 is FQNEAQ (reference sequence). Trimming removed 0 bases from V and 11 bases from J, with 8 bases in between. As DNA, the CDR3 is TGTGCCAGCAGCTTAGCGCTGGAAACACCCCTCCACTTT. Protein: CASSLALETPLHF.

This clonotype was detected many times. The CDR3: CASSPRGGELFF. CDR3 coding DNA: TGTGCCAGCAGTCCCCGTGGCGGGGAGCTGTTTTTT. The chain uses TRBV27 and TRBJ2-2, with D unclear. The CDR3 extends over 12 amino acids. The ends were cut back, 5 bases at V and 7 bases at J, with 8 bases in the middle. The germline V gene encodes CDR1 MNHEY and CDR2 SMNVEV (reference sequence).

This clonotype was counted ten times or more. The chain links TRBV11-2 to TRBJ2-7, with 12 bases lining up with TRBD2. CDR3 length equals 15 residues. CDR1 is SGHAT, CDR2 FQNNGV, per germline. V trimming: 5 bases; J trimming: 2 bases; junction bases outside the gene matches: 4. In nucleotides, the CDR3 is TGTGCCAGCAGCCCCACTAGCGGGGGGACCTACGAGCAGTACTTC. Its protein product is CASSPTSGGTYEQYF.

This clonotype was detected ten times or more. The J gene is TRBJ2-7, the V gene TRBV6-5; the D gene is possibly TRBD2 (5 bases). The V gene lost 0 bases and the J gene lost 2 bases, with 11 bases spanning the gap. Germline loops: CDR1 MNHEY, CDR2 SVGAGI. The CDR3 has 15 residues. CDR3 nucleotides: TGTGCCAGCAGTTACTCCCCCGGGATACCCTACGAGCAGTACTTC. Translation gives CASSYSPGIPYEQYF.

This clonotype was seen a handful of times. The gene calls are TRBV19 and TRBJ2-1; TRBD2 matches at 7 bases. Germline V lookup: CDR1 LNHDA, CDR2 SQIVND (reference sequence). The CDR3 has 13 amino acids. The V segment lost 9 bases and the J segment 0 bases; nucleotides outside the gene matches: 2. The CDR3 protein is CASRTSSYNEQFF. Written as DNA, the CDR3 is TGTGCCAGCCGGACTAGCTCCTACAATGAGCAGTTCTTC.

This clonotype was observed at least ten times. The chain joins TRBV12-3 or TRBV12-4 to TRBJ1-1; no reliable D call. Trimming pared 4 bases from V and 4 bases from J, leaving 7 bases between. The CDR3 totals 12 residues. This CDR3 reads CASSSKGTEAFF. CDR3 nucleotides: TGTGCCAGCAGTTCCAAAGGCACTGAAGCTTTCTTT.

This clonotype appeared many times. The V call is TRBV27, the J call TRBJ2-7, with 7 bases matching TRBD1. CDR1 is MNHEY and CDR2 is SMNVEV in the germline V gene (reference sequence). This CDR3 comprises 16 residues. Trimming took 7 bases from V and 3 from J; bases not matched to a gene: 15. The CDR3 spells CASTTRVGGPFYEQYF. CDR3 bases: TGTGCCAGCACTACTCGGGTAGGGGGCCCTTTCTACGAGCAGTACTTC.

This clonotype was counted at least ten times. The chain recombines TRBV9 with TRBJ1-6; TRBD1 matches 11 bases. Trimming at V came to 4 bases and at J to 9 bases, leaving 6 bases not matched to a gene. Germline values: CDR1 SGDLS, CDR2 YYNGEE. The CDR3 length is 15 residues. The CDR3 nucleotides read TGTGCCAGCAGCTCTTACGGGACAGGGGGTTCACCCCTCCACTTT. This encodes CASSSYGTGGSPLHF.